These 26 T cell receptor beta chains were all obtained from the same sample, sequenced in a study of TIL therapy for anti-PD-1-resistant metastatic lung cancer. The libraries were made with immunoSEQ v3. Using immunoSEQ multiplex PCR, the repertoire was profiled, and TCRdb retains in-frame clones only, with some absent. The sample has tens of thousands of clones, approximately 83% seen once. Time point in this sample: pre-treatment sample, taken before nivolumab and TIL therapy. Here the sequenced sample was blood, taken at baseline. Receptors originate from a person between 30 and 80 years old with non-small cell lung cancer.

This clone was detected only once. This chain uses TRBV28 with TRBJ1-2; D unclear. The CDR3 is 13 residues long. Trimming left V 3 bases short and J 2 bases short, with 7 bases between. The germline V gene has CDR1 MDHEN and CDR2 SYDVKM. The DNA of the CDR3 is TGTGCCAGCAGTTTTCCCAGAAACTATGGCTACACCTTC. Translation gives CASSFPRNYGYTF.

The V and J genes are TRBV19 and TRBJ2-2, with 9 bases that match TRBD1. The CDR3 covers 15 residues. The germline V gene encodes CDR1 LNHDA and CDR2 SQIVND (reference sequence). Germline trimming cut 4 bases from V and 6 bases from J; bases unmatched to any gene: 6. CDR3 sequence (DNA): TGTGCCAGTAGTAGATTCGGACAGGGGTCCGGGGAGCTGTTTTTT. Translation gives CASSRFGQGSGELFF.

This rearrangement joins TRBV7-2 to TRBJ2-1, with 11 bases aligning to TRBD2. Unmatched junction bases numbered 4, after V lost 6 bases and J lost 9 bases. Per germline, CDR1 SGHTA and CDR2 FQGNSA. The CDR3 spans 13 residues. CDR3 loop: CASSITSGSEQFF. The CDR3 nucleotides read TGTGCCAGCAGTATAACTAGCGGGAGTGAGCAGTTCTTC.

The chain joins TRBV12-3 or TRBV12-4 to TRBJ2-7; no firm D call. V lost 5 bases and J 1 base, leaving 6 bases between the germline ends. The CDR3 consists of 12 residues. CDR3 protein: CASSPQSYEQYF. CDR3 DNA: TGTGCCAGCAGTCCCCAGTCCTACGAGCAGTACTTC.

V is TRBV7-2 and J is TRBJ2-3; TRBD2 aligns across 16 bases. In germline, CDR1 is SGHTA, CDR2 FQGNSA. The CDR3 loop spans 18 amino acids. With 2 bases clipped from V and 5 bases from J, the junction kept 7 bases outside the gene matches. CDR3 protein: CASSLSGTSGGAGDTQYF. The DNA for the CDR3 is TGTGCCAGCAGCTTATCGGGGACTAGCGGGGGGGCAGGAGATACGCAGTATTTT.

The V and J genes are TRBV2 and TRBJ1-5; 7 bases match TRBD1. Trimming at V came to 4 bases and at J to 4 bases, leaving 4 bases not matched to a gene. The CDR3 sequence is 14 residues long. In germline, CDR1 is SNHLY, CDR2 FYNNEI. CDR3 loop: CASSGTGPNQPQHF. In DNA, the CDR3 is TGTGCCAGCAGTGGGACAGGCCCGAATCAGCCCCAGCATTTT.

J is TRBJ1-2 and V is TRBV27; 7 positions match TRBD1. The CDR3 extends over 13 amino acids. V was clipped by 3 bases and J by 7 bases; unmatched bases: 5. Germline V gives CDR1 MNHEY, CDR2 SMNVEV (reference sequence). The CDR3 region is CASSFSGTAGYTF. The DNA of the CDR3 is TGTGCCAGCAGTTTTTCGGGGACAGCTGGCTACACCTTC.

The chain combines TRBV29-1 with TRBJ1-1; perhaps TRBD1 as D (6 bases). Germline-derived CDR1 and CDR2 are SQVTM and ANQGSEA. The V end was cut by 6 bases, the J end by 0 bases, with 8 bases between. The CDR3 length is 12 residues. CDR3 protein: CSVDSLNTEAFF. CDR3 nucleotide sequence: TGCAGCGTGGACAGCTTGAACACTGAAGCTTTCTTT. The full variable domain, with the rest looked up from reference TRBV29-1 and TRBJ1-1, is SAVISQKPSRDICQRGTSLTIQCQVDSQVTMMFWYRQQPGQSLTLIATANQGSEATYESGFVIDKFPISRPNLTFSTLTVSNMSPEDSSIYLCSVDSLNTEAFFGQGTRLTVV.

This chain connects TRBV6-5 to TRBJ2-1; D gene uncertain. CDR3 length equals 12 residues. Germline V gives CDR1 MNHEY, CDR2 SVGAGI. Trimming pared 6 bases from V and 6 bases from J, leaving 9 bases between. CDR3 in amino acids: CASSSDTNEQFF. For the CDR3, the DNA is TGTGCCAGCAGCAGCGACACCAATGAGCAGTTCTTC.

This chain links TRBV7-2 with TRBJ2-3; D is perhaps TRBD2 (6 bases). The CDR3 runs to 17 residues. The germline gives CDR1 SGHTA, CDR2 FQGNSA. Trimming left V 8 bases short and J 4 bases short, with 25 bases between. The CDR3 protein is CASSRRFGSVSADTQYF. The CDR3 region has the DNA TGTGCCAGCTCAAGAAGGTTCGGGAGTGTTTCGGCAGATACGCAGTATTTT.

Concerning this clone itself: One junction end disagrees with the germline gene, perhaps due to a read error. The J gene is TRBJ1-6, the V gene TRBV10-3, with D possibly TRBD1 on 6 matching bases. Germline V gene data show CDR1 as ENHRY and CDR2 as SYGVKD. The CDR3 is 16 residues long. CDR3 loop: CAISSGGLNYNSPLHF. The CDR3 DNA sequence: TGTGCCATAAGTAGCGGGGGGCTAAACTATAATTCGCCCCTCCACTTT.

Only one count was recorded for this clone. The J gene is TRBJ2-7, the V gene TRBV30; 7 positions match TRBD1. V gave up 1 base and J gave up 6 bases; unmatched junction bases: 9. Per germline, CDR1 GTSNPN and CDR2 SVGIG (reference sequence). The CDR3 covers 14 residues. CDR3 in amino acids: CAWSATDRTTEQYF. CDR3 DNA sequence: TGTGCCTGGAGTGCCACGGACAGGACAACCGAGCAGTACTTC.

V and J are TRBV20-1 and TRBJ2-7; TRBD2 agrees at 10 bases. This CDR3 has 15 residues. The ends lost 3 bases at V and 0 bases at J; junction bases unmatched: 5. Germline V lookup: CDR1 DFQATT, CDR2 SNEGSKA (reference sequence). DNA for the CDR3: TGCAGTGCTAGTCCTTCTAGCGGGAGCTCCTACGAGCAGTACTTC. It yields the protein CSASPSSGSSYEQYF.

CDR3 coding DNA: TGTGCCAGCAGTTTCCGGTTTACAGGGAACTACGAGCAGTACTTC. Residues: CASSFRFTGNYEQYF. The chain has TRBV28 and TRBJ2-7, with D possibly TRBD1 on 6 matching bases. V lost 3 bases and J lost 3, with 15 bases in between. The CDR3 runs to 15 residues. Germline V gives CDR1 MDHEN, CDR2 SYDVKM. Together with reference TRBV28 and TRBJ2-7, the CDR3 gives the full variable domain: DVKVTQSSRYLVKRTGEKVFLECVQDMDHENMFWYRQDPGLGLRLIYFSYDVKMKEKGDIPEGYSVSREKKERFSLILESASTNQTSMYLCASSFRFTGNYEQYFGPGTRLTVT.

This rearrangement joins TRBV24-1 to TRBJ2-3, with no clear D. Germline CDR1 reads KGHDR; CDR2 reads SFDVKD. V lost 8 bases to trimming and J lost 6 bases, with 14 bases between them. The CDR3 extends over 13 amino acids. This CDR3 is CATTPPSGDTQYF. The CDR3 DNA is TGTGCCACCACTCCACCCTCTGGGGATACGCAGTATTTT.

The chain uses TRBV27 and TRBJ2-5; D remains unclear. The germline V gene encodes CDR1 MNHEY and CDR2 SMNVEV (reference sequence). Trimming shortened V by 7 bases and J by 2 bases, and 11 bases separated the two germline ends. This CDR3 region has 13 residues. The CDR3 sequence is CASKVLEQETQYF. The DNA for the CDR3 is TGTGCCAGCAAGGTGTTAGAACAAGAGACCCAGTACTTC.

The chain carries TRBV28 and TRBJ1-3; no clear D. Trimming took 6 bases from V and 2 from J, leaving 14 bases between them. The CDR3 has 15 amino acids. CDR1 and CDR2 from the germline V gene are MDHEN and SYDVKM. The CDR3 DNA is TGTGCCAGCAGCCTAGACACGCGGACTGGAAACACCATATATTTT. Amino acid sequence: CASSLDTRTGNTIYF.

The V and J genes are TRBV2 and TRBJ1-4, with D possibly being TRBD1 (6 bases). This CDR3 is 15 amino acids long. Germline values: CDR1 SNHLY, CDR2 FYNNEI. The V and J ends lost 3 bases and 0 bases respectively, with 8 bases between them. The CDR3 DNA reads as TGTGCCAGCAGTGACGAGGGGGCAACTAATGAAAAACTGTTTTTT. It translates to CASSDEGATNEKLFF.

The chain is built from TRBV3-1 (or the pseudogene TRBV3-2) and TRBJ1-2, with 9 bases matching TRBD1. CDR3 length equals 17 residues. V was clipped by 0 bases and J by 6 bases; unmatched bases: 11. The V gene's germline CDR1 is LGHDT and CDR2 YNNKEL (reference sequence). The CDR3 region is CASSQEGTGSSIHGYTF. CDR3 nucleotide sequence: TGTGCCAGCAGCCAAGAAGGGACAGGGTCCTCAATTCATGGCTACACCTTC.

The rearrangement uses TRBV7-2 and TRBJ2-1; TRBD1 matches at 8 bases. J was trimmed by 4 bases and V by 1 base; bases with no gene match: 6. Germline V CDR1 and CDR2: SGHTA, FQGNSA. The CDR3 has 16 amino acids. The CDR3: CASSLGHRGMYNEQFF. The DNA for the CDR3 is TGTGCCAGCAGCTTAGGGCACAGGGGGATGTACAATGAGCAGTTCTTC.

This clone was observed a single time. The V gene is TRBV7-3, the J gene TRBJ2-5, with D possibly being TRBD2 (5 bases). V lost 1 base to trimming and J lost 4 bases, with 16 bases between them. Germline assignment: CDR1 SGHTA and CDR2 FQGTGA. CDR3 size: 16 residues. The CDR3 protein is CASSLIGVGRGETQYF. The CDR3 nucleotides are TGTGCCAGCAGCTTAATCGGGGTCGGCAGAGGAGAGACCCAGTACTTC.

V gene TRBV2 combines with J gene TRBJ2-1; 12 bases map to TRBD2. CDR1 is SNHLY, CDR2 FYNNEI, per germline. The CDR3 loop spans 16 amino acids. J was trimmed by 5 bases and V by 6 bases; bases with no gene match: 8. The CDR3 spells CASRGGTSGFHNEQFF. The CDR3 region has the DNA TGTGCCAGCAGGGGGGGGACTAGCGGGTTCCACAATGAGCAGTTCTTC.

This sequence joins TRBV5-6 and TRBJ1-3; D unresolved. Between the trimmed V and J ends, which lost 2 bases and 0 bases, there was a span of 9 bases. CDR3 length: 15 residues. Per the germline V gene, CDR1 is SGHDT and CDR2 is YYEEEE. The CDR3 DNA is TGTGCCAGCAGCTTTCGGTCGACCTCTGGAAACACCATATATTTT. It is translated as CASSFRSTSGNTIYF.

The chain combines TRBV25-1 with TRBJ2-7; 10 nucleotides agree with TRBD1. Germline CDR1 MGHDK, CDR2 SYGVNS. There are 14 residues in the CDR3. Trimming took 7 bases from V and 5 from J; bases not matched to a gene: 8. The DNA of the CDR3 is TGTGCCAGCACCCCGGGACAGGGGTCCCACGAGCAGTACTTC. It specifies CASTPGQGSHEQYF.

The CDR3 sequence: CSVDIQGSYEQYF. CDR3 DNA sequence: TGCAGCGTTGATATTCAGGGATCCTACGAGCAGTACTTC. The V and J genes are TRBV29-1 and TRBJ2-7; D is perhaps TRBD1 (5 bases). The germline V and J ends were trimmed by 3 bases and 1 base, with 10 bases remaining between them. This CDR3 region has 13 residues. Per germline, CDR1 SQVTM and CDR2 ANQGSEA.

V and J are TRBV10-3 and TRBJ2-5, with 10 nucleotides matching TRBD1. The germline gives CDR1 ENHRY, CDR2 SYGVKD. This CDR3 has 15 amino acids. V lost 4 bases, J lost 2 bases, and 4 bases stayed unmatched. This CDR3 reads CAISGGQGIQETQYF. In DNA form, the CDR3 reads TGTGCCATCAGTGGGGGACAGGGGATACAAGAGACCCAGTACTTC.